Listed below are T cell receptor beta chains from one sample, sequenced in a study of post-analysis software for immune sequencing data. Each CDR3 protein is one row after TCRdb ran MiXCR on the PCR reads. The table records about 260,000 distinct CDR3 sequences, just over 35% of them present only once. The sample was blood. The receptor set was obtained from a girl aged 10 to 17 with multiple sclerosis. Each CDR3 is given with its conserved first and last residue. A D gene is named only where the DNA matches it firmly. The size of a clone is reported for some rows only, either as once, few or many, or as a class for expanded clones.

j_gene: TRBJ2-5
v_gene: TRBV9
d_gene: .
abundance: few
CDR3nt: TGTGCCAGCAGCGTAGGGGCCTCGGTTGGACAAGAGACCCAGTACTTC
CDR3aa: CASSVGASVGQETQYF

j_gene: TRBJ1-1
v_gene: TRBV27
d_gene: .
abundance: .
CDR3nt: TGTGCCAGCAGTCCCTTAGAATTGAACACTGAAGCTTTCTTT
CDR3aa: CASSPLELNTEAFF

j_gene: TRBJ2-3
v_gene: TRBV6-6
d_gene: TRBD2
abundance: many
CDR3nt: TGTGCCAGCAGTTTCCGAATGGGGGCTAGCGGGGGCACAGATACGCAGTATTTT
CDR3aa: CASSFRMGASGGTDTQYF

j_gene: TRBJ2-1
v_gene: TRBV7-2
d_gene: TRBD2
abundance: .
CDR3nt: TGTGCCAGCAGCTTAGCGTTTGGTGCTAGCGGGAATAGCGATGAGCAGTTCTTC
CDR3aa: CASSLAFGASGNSDEQFF

j_gene: TRBJ1-1
v_gene: TRBV19
d_gene: .
abundance: .
CDR3nt: TGTGCCAGTAGTCTAGCGGGCAGGCGGAATAGTGAAGCTTTCTTT
CDR3aa: CASSLAGRRNSEAFF

j_gene: TRBJ1-5
v_gene: TRBV19
d_gene: .
abundance: .
CDR3nt: TGTGCCAGTAGTATCGGAAGGGGCCCCTCTCAGGGTCAGCCCCAGCATTTT
CDR3aa: CASSIGRGPSQGQPQHF

j_gene: TRBJ2-2
v_gene: TRBV4-2
d_gene: TRBD1
abundance: .
CDR3nt: TGTGCCAGCAGCCGAGAGGGGGCCCGTCTCGGGGAGCTGTTTTTT
CDR3aa: CASSREGARLGELFF

j_gene: TRBJ2-2
v_gene: TRBV6-6
d_gene: .
abundance: .
CDR3nt: TGTGCCAGCAGTTATTGGGACGGGAACACCGGGGAGCTGTTTTTT
CDR3aa: CASSYWDGNTGELFF

j_gene: TRBJ1-1
v_gene: TRBV4-1
d_gene: .
abundance: .
CDR3nt: TGCGCCAGCAGCCAAGGAGGTTTAGGTGACACTGAAGCTTTCTTT
CDR3aa: CASSQGGLGDTEAFF

j_gene: TRBJ2-5
v_gene: TRBV9
d_gene: TRBD1
abundance: many
CDR3nt: TGTGCCAGCAGCGTATCGGGGGGACAGGGGGGCCAAGAGACCCAGTACTTC
CDR3aa: CASSVSGGQGGQETQYF

j_gene: TRBJ1-6
v_gene: TRBV10-3
d_gene: .
abundance: many
CDR3nt: TGTGCCATCAGTGTGGGCAATTCACCCCTCCACTTT
CDR3aa: CAISVGNSPLHF

j_gene: TRBJ2-5
v_gene: TRBV27
d_gene: .
abundance: .
CDR3nt: TGTGCCAGCAGCTACTACAGGAGCCAAGAGACCCAGTACTTC
CDR3aa: CASSYYRSQETQYF

j_gene: TRBJ1-1
v_gene: TRBV5-5
d_gene: TRBD1
abundance: .
CDR3nt: TGTGCCAGCAGCTCGGGACGGTGGCAGGGGGCTGAAGCTTTCTTT
CDR3aa: CASSSGRWQGAEAFF

j_gene: TRBJ2-3
v_gene: TRBV6-5
d_gene: .
abundance: many
CDR3nt: TGTGCCAGCATGCAAGGAGATACGCAGTATTTT
CDR3aa: CASMQGDTQYF

j_gene: TRBJ2-1
v_gene: TRBV6-5
d_gene: TRBD2
abundance: many
CDR3nt: TGTGCCAGCAGCGCTAGCGGGGAATACAATGAGCAGTTCTTC
CDR3aa: CASSASGEYNEQFF

j_gene: TRBJ1-1
v_gene: TRBV5-5
d_gene: .
abundance: many
CDR3nt: TGTGCCAGCAGCTTGGAGGCGTTGAACACTGAAGCTTTCTTT
CDR3aa: CASSLEALNTEAFF